These 27 T cell receptor beta chains came from one sample sequenced in a study of T cell clonality in common variable immunodeficiency. Using immunoSEQ multiplex PCR, the repertoire was profiled, and TCRdb retains in-frame clones only, with some absent. The specimen has tens of thousands of clones, none found just once. Sequencing was performed on peripheral blood mononuclear cells. Receptors were obtained from a person aged 18 to 75 in good health.

Regarding this clone: The junction shows a germline mismatch at one end, possibly a read error. The CDR3 goes on 3 residues after the read ends, and that part is filled in from the germline J gene. Distinct nucleotide sequences in the sample also encode this CDR3. The chain has TRBV6-2 or TRBV6-3 and TRBJ1-3; the D gene is possibly TRBD1 (5 bases). The germline gives CDR1 MNHEY, CDR2 SVGEGT. The CDR3 has 14 amino acids. CDR3 in amino acids: CASSPDISGNTIYF. The part of the CDR3 DNA that was read is TGTGCCAGCAGTCCGGACATCTCTGGAAACACT.

This clone has ten or more counts. The CDR3 is CASSLPTGNQPQHF. The DNA read from the CDR3 is TGTGCCAGTAGTCTCCCGACTGGAAATCAGCCC. The chain uses TRBV19 and TRBJ1-5; D uncertain. The read ends 3 residues shy of where the CDR3 ends; the end is completed using the germline J gene. The germline CDR1 and CDR2 sequences are LNHDA and SQIVND (reference sequence). There are 14 residues in the CDR3. Trimming took 5 bases from V and 4 from J, leaving 12 bases between them.

This clone showed up many times. The read ends 3 residues before the CDR3 terminus; that terminus is restored from the germline J gene. The V gene is TRBV30, the J gene TRBJ2-4, with 7 bases matching TRBD1. CDR1 is GTSNPN, CDR2 SVGIG, per germline (reference sequence). CDR3 size: 12 residues. The CDR3 is CASDRDGKGQYF. The CDR3 DNA, read in part, is TGTGCCAGTGACAGGGATGGTAAGGGT.

In regard to this clone: Germline and junction disagree at one end, which may indicate a read error. The same CDR3 arises from other DNA sequences in this sample as well. Incomplete CDR3 DNA: TGTGCCAGCAGCCCTGGACAGGTGAACACTGAG. Its translation is CASSPGQVNTE. The entire CDR3 protein reads CASSPGQVNTEAFF. The chain joins TRBV7-9 to TRBJ1-1; 7 bases match TRBD1. From the germline J gene comes the end of the CDR3, since the read stops 3 residues before it. The CDR3 spans 14 residues. CDR1 SEHNR and CDR2 FQNEAQ come from the germline V gene (reference sequence).

This clone was detected ten times or more. The CDR3 extends 3 residues past the end of the read, so its final part is completed from the germline J gene. This chain uses TRBV7-8 with TRBJ2-3; TRBD2 matches at 8 bases. The CDR3 extends over 16 amino acids. Germline CDR1 reads SGHVS; CDR2 reads FQNEAQ. The trim removed 5 bases at V and 5 bases at J, leaving 12 bases unmatched. The part of the CDR3 DNA that was read is TGTGCCAGCAGCCTCAGCGGGAGCATCGACGGAGATACG. Its translation: CASSLSGSIDGDT. The complete CDR3 sequence is CASSLSGSIDGDTQYF.

This clone was seen more than once but under ten times. The sequence runs out 3 residues before the end of the CDR3; the remainder is reconstructed from the germline J gene. V is TRBV7-8 and J is TRBJ1-5; D might be TRBD1 (5 bases). The CDR3 is made up of 16 amino acids. V was trimmed by 1 base and J by 3 bases, leaving 13 bases between them. Germline CDR1 is SGHVS and CDR2 is FQNEAQ. Incomplete CDR3 DNA: TGTGCCAGCAGCTTAGTAGCAGGGAAAATCAATCAGCCC. This encodes CASSLVAGKINQP. The CDR3 in full is CASSLVAGKINQPQHF. The variable domain in full, completed from reference TRBV7-8 and TRBJ1-5, reads GAGVSQSPRYKVAKRGQDVALRCDPISGHVSLFWYQQALGQGPEFLTYFQNEAQLDKSGLPSDRFFAERPEGSVSTLKIQRTQQEDSAVYLCASSLVAGKINQPQHFGDGTRLSIL.

In regard to this clone: One end of the junction is discordant with germline, which a read error may explain. Read data end 3 residues before the CDR3 end; the end is taken from the germline J gene. This sequence joins TRBV19 and TRBJ2-7; possible D gene TRBD2, 6 bases. The length of the CDR3 is 15 residues. Germline loops: CDR1 LNHDA, CDR2 SQIVND (reference sequence). The CDR3 loop reads CASSTGSGGSYEQYF. The DNA read from the CDR3 is TGCGCCAGTAGTACTGGGTCAGGAGGGTCCTACGAG.

This clone was recorded many times. From the germline J gene comes the end of the CDR3, since the read stops 3 residues before it. The V call is TRBV10-1, the J call TRBJ1-2; TRBD1 matches at 7 bases. The CDR3 runs to 15 residues. Germline lookup yields CDR1 WNHNN and CDR2 SYGVQD (reference sequence). Partial CDR3 DNA: TGCGCCAGCAATTTAATACAGGGGTGGATTGAGGGC. Its protein is CASNLIQGWIEG. The whole CDR3 reads CASNLIQGWIEGYTF.

A few counts support this clone. Read sequence stops 3 residues before the CDR3 end, and the germline J gene provides the missing end. V gene TRBV19 combines with J gene TRBJ1-2; D is undetermined. This CDR3 spans 15 amino acids. Per germline, CDR1 LNHDA and CDR2 SQIVND (reference sequence). CDR3 DNA, as far as it was read: TGTGCCAGTAGTATGTGGGCAGCTAGCACAGATACC. This translates into CASSMWAASTDT. The full CDR3 protein reads CASSMWAASTDTYTF.

This clone came up many times. The junction differs from germline at one of its ends, possibly a read error. The read comes to an end 3 residues before the CDR3 does, leaving the germline J gene to fill in the end. The chain combines TRBV4-2 with TRBJ2-1; 12 bases fit TRBD1. The CDR3 runs 16 residues. The germline CDR1 and CDR2 sequences are LGHNA and YNFKEQ. The DNA read from the CDR3 is TGCGCCAGCAGCCAAGGCCCGGGACAGGGGGCCCATGAG. It codes for CASSQGPGQGAHE. The complete CDR3 protein is CASSQGPGQGAHEQFF.

This clone came up many times. Sequencing ends 3 residues short of the CDR3 end; the germline J gene provides the rest. The chain has TRBV7-2 and TRBJ2-7; 7 bases line up with TRBD1. The germline V gene has CDR1 SGHTA and CDR2 FQGNSA. This CDR3 contains 15 residues. V lost 3 bases and J lost 4; bases outside the gene matches: 9. CDR3: CASSFGKGGEYEQYF. The CDR3 DNA, read in part, is TGTGCCAGCAGCTTTGGAAAAGGGGGCGAGTACGAG.

There are many counts of this clone. The read finishes 3 residues shy of the CDR3 end, and the germline J gene is used to complete it. The chain uses TRBV19 and TRBJ2-1, with 13 bases aligning to TRBD2. V was clipped by 6 bases and J by 8 bases; unmatched bases: 13. Looked up from germline, CDR1 is LNHDA and CDR2 is SQIVND (reference sequence). CDR3 length: 17 amino acids. The sequenced CDR3 bases are TGTGCCAGTAGCGACCCCTGGGGGACTAGCGGGAAGTATGAG. Its translation: CASSDPWGTSGKYE. The complete CDR3 reads CASSDPWGTSGKYEQFF.

At least ten counts were recorded for this clone. The CDR3 end falls 3 residues outside the read, so it is completed with the germline J gene. This chain links TRBV20-1 with TRBJ2-6, with D unclear. CDR1 DFQATT and CDR2 SNEGSKA come from the germline V gene (reference sequence). Trimming pared 3 bases from V and 0 bases from J, leaving 15 bases between. CDR3 length: 17 amino acids. Partial CDR3 DNA: TGCAGTGCTAGGGAGACAAACCCTATCTCTGGGGCCAACGTC. Its translation: CSARETNPISGANV. The entire CDR3 reads CSARETNPISGANVLTF.

Ten or more counts support this clone. The CDR3 goes on 3 residues after the read ends, and that part is filled in from the germline J gene. The rearrangement uses TRBV29-1 and TRBJ2-1; the match to TRBD2 covers 7 bases. CDR1 SQVTM and CDR2 ANQGSEA come from the germline V gene. With 0 bases clipped from V and 9 bases from J, the junction kept 2 bases outside the gene matches. The CDR3 extends over 12 amino acids. The part of the CDR3 DNA that was read is TGCAGCGTTGAAGAAACGGGGGGTGAG. Translating gives CSVEETGGE. The complete CDR3 sequence is CSVEETGGEQFF.

This clone came up many times. The read finishes 3 residues shy of the CDR3 end, and the germline J gene is used to complete it. The V call is TRBV30, the J call TRBJ1-2; tentative D call: TRBD1 (5 bases). The CDR3 extends over 11 amino acids. Germline V gives CDR1 GTSNPN, CDR2 SVGIG (reference sequence). CDR3 loop: CAWIGRVSYTF. The CDR3 DNA, read in part, is TGTGCCTGGATTGGCAGGGTCAGC.

This clone appeared many times. Read coverage stops 3 residues before the CDR3 terminus; the germline J gene supplies the remainder. This chain links TRBV11-3 with TRBJ1-2; no clear D. The CDR3 spans 15 residues. Trimming pared 7 bases from V and 4 bases from J, leaving 19 bases between. Germline CDR1 and CDR2: SGHNT and YENEEA. CDR3: CASNSHARVLYGYTF. Incomplete CDR3 DNA: TGTGCCAGCAACTCCCACGCCCGGGTTCTCTATGGC.

This clone was detected many times. The sequenced fragment ends 3 residues before the CDR3 boundary, so the rest is inferred from the germline J gene. This chain uses TRBV7-2 with TRBJ2-7, with D hard to call. Germline assignment: CDR1 SGHTA and CDR2 FQGNSA. V was trimmed by 0 bases and J by 1 base, leaving 7 bases between them. This CDR3 region has 14 residues. CDR3 DNA, as far as it was read: TGTGCCAGCAGCTTAGCCGAACTTTCCTACGAG. This encodes CASSLAELSYE. The entire CDR3 reads CASSLAELSYEQYF.

This clone was seen many times. The read is 3 residues too short to cover the CDR3 end, so that end is filled in from the germline J gene. The rearrangement uses TRBV19 and TRBJ1-5; unclear D gene. Per germline, CDR1 LNHDA and CDR2 SQIVND (reference sequence). Trimming stripped 4 bases from V and 0 bases from J, with 10 bases between. The length of the CDR3 is 15 residues. The DNA read from the CDR3 is TGTGCCAGTAGTACCGCCGGGGATAGCAATCAGCCC. It translates to CASSTAGDSNQP. The CDR3 in its entirety is CASSTAGDSNQPQHF.

This clone was seen many times. From the germline J gene comes the end of the CDR3, since the read stops 3 residues before it. The V gene is TRBV6-2 or TRBV6-3, the J gene TRBJ2-1, with D unresolved. Trimming removed 7 bases at V and 7 bases at J, with 11 bases between. The CDR3 loop spans 12 amino acids. The germline gives CDR1 MNHEY, CDR2 SVGEGT. The CDR3 DNA, read in part, is TGTGCCAGCACCTACCCCCCGAATGAG. Protein sequence: CASTYPPNE. From start to end, the CDR3 is CASTYPPNEQFF.

This clone was observed at least ten times. The read terminates 3 residues ahead of where the CDR3 ends, so the germline J gene completes it. The V gene is TRBV20-1, the J gene TRBJ2-2; the D gene is possibly TRBD1 (6 bases). The germline V gene encodes CDR1 DFQATT and CDR2 SNEGSKA (reference sequence). This CDR3 contains 13 residues. The CDR3 sequence: CSAGAGDREKLFF. The CDR3 bases that were read are TGCAGTGCAGGGGCAGGGGACCGTGAAAAG.

This clone occurred many times. From the germline J gene comes the end of the CDR3, since the read stops 3 residues before it. The chain employs TRBV7-2 and TRBJ2-3, with D unclear. CDR1 is SGHTA and CDR2 is FQGNSA in the germline V gene. V gave up 1 base and J gave up 2 bases, with 7 bases separating them. The CDR3 runs to 14 residues. CDR3 loop: CASSLGPYTDTQYF. CDR3 DNA (partial): TGTGCCAGCAGCTTAGGGCCATACACAGATACG.

This clone was recorded many times. The read ends 3 residues early relative to the CDR3; the germline J gene fills the gap. The genes are TRBV20-1 and TRBJ1-2; TRBD1 aligns across 9 bases. With V trimmed by 4 bases and J by 7 bases, 10 bases remained unmatched. This CDR3 spans 14 amino acids. Germline V gene data show CDR1 as DFQATT and CDR2 as SNEGSKA (reference sequence). CDR3 residues: CSATGYRGLGGYTF. The sequenced part of the CDR3 DNA is TGCAGTGCTACGGGTTACAGGGGGCTAGGTGGC.

In its sample, this clone was seen many times. The missing CDR3 end, 3 residues past where the read stops, is filled in from the germline J gene. V usage is TRBV20-1 and J usage is TRBJ2-2; D might be TRBD2 (5 bases). The length of the CDR3 is 14 residues. CDR1 is DFQATT, CDR2 SNEGSKA, per germline (reference sequence). The CDR3 reads CSARDFRSFSPLFF. The CDR3 DNA, read in part, is TGCAGTGCTAGGGACTTCCGGTCTTTTTCACCG.

This clone was found a few times. An end of the junction does not agree with germline; a read error may underlie this. The CDR3 end is not reached by the read, which stops 3 residues before it; the germline J gene fills it in. The chain combines TRBV7-9 with TRBJ2-2; tentatively, D is TRBD2 (6 bases). CDR1 and CDR2 (germline): SEHNR, FQNEAQ (reference sequence). There are 12 residues in the CDR3. The CDR3 DNA, read in part, is TGTGCCAGCACCAAGAACACCGGGGGG. Protein sequence: CASTKNTGG. The CDR3, in full, reads CASTKNTGGLFF.

This clone was observed at least ten times. The read terminates 3 residues before the CDR3 end, so the remaining end is supplied by the germline J gene. V gene TRBV7-2 combines with J gene TRBJ2-3, with TRBD1 identical over 7 bases. V shed 2 bases, J shed 1 base, and the junction held 0 bases outside the gene matches. The CDR3 extends over 14 amino acids. In germline, CDR1 is SGHTA, CDR2 FQGNSA. CDR3: CASSLTGGTDTQYF. Incomplete CDR3 DNA: TGTGCCAGCAGCTTAACAGGGGGCACAGATACG.

This clone was found many times. The read comes to an end 3 residues before the CDR3 does, leaving the germline J gene to fill in the end. V and J are TRBV19 and TRBJ2-7; 7 bases match TRBD1. CDR3 size: 15 residues. Trimming removed 4 bases from V and 6 bases from J; junction bases left unmatched: 12. The germline gives CDR1 LNHDA, CDR2 SQIVND (reference sequence). CDR3 sequence: CASSTDRVESSEQYF. The sequenced CDR3 bases are TGTGCCAGTAGTACAGACAGGGTGGAGAGTTCCGAG.

This clone was counted ten times or more. The read is 3 residues too short to cover the CDR3 end, so that end is filled in from the germline J gene. The chain is built from TRBV6-1 and TRBJ2-1, with TRBD2 matching over 7 bases. This CDR3 region has 15 residues. Germline V gives CDR1 MNHNS, CDR2 SASEGT. The trim removed 4 bases at V and 0 bases at J, leaving 3 bases unmatched. The CDR3 region is CASSGIAGSYNEQFF. CDR3 bases read: TGTGCCAGCAGTGGGATAGCGGGCTCCTACAATGAG.